Below, 26 T cell receptor beta chains from the same sample are listed, as sequenced in a study of T cell changes during pregnancy in multiple sclerosis. TCRdb's table, derived via immunoSEQ multiplex PCR, lists solely in-frame clones and lacks some. The data show 55,000 to 75,000 clones, about 93% seen once. Here the sequenced sample was peripheral blood, taken in the third trimester of pregnancy. The source of these receptors is a female donor in good health, enrolled as a control in a pregnancy study.

The chain recombines TRBV29-1 with TRBJ1-2; possibly TRBD1 for D (5 bases). Germline V gene sequence: CDR1 SQVTM, CDR2 ANQGSEA. The CDR3 runs 11 residues. V was clipped by 7 bases and J by 4 bases, with 10 bases between them. The CDR3 DNA reads as TGCAGCGGCTGGGGGGTCTATGGCTACACCTTC. It yields the protein CSGWGVYGYTF. Filled out from reference TRBV29-1 and TRBJ1-2, the complete variable domain reads SAVISQKPSRDICQRGTSLTIQCQVDSQVTMMFWYRQQPGQSLTLIATANQGSEATYESGFVIDKFPISRPNLTFSTLTVSNMSPEDSSIYLCSGWGVYGYTFGSGTRLTVV.

The chain couples TRBV15 to TRBJ1-2, with TRBD1 matching over 7 bases. Germline-derived CDR1 and CDR2 are LNHNV and YYDKDF (reference sequence). There are 14 residues in the CDR3. V lost 6 bases to trimming and J lost 4 bases; unmatched junction nucleotides: 8. In DNA, the CDR3 is TGTGCCACCAGTTACAGGGACAGCCCCTATGGCTACACCTTC. This translates into CATSYRDSPYGYTF.

The chain uses TRBV15 and TRBJ1-1; unclear D gene. Trimming left V 0 bases short and J 1 base short, with 6 bases between. This CDR3 region has 14 residues. The V gene's germline CDR1 is LNHNV and CDR2 YYDKDF (reference sequence). The CDR3 here is CATSRERGNTEAFF. The CDR3, as DNA: TGTGCCACCAGCAGAGAGCGGGGGAACACTGAAGCTTTCTTT.

This clone was counted between two and nine times. The rearrangement uses TRBV4-1 and TRBJ1-1, with 8 bases aligning to TRBD1. Trimming cost V 5 bases and J 7 bases; bases outside gene matches: 6. Germline assignment: CDR1 MGHRA and CDR2 YSYEKL. The CDR3 has 13 amino acids. The DNA of the CDR3 is TGCGCCAGCAGCAAATTACAGGGGGTTGAAGCTTTCTTT. It specifies CASSKLQGVEAFF.

This chain uses TRBV5-4 with TRBJ1-2; 7 bases align to TRBD1. The CDR3 contains 15 residues. Germline trimming cut 4 bases from V and 5 bases from J; bases unmatched to any gene: 11. Germline V gene sequence: CDR1 SGHNT, CDR2 YYREEE (reference sequence). The CDR3 DNA reads as TGTGCCAGCAGCCACGGCAAAACAGGGGAATATGGCTACACCTTC. The encoded protein is CASSHGKTGEYGYTF.

The chain employs TRBV7-2 and TRBJ2-1; 7 bases align to TRBD2. The junction had 3 bases not matched to a gene; V was cut back by 1 base and J by 6 bases. Germline V lookup: CDR1 SGHTA, CDR2 FQGNSA. The CDR3 is made up of 14 amino acids. CDR3 in DNA: TGTGCCAGCAGCTTAGGGGGACTAATCAATGAGCAGTTCTTC. It yields the protein CASSLGGLINEQFF.

The V gene is TRBV4-3, the J gene TRBJ2-2, with TRBD2 matching 12 bases. The CDR3 runs to 19 residues. Germline V gene sequence: CDR1 LGHNA, CDR2 YSLEER. The V and J ends lost 0 bases and 4 bases, in that order; junction bases with no gene match: 9. The CDR3 nucleotides read TGCGCCAGCAGCCAAGATGCTAGCGGGGGGGCGACGGGCACCGGGGAGCTGTTTTTT. Encoded protein: CASSQDASGGATGTGELFF.

The V call is TRBV5-4, the J call TRBJ1-4; D is perhaps TRBD1 (5 bases). Trimming pared 1 base from V and 8 bases from J, leaving 9 bases between. The CDR3 consists of 13 residues. CDR1 and CDR2 from the germline V gene are SGHNT and YYREEE (reference sequence). The DNA of the CDR3 is TGTGCCAGCAGCTTGTCAGGGAAGGAAAAACTGTTTTTT. Translating gives CASSLSGKEKLFF.

The chain links TRBV27 to TRBJ2-1, with 10 bases fitting TRBD1. The junction had 12 bases not matched to a gene; V was cut back by 5 bases and J by 8 bases. The CDR3 extends over 16 amino acids. CDR1 is MNHEY, CDR2 SMNVEV, per germline (reference sequence). Here the CDR3 reads CASSPRQGAFWDEQFF. DNA for the CDR3: TGTGCCAGCAGTCCTAGACAGGGGGCGTTTTGGGATGAGCAGTTCTTC.

This chain joins TRBV6-5 and TRBJ1-4; TRBD1 matches at 8 bases. This CDR3 comprises 14 residues. Per germline, CDR1 MNHEY and CDR2 SVGAGI. V lost 6 bases and J lost 8; bases outside the gene matches: 8. CDR3 sequence reads: CASRRTGKSEKLFF. The CDR3 nucleotides read TGTGCCAGCAGAAGGACAGGGAAGTCGGAAAAACTGTTTTTT.

This chain uses TRBV5-6 with TRBJ2-3; TRBD2 matches at 8 bases. The germline gives CDR1 SGHDT, CDR2 YYEEEE. CDR3 size: 16 residues. Germline trimming cut 3 bases from V and 2 bases from J; bases unmatched to any gene: 8. The CDR3 is CASSSITSGYTDTQYF. The CDR3 DNA reads TGTGCCAGCAGCTCCATAACTAGCGGATACACAGATACGCAGTATTTT. Based on the CDR3 plus reference TRBV5-6 and TRBJ2-3, the full variable domain is DAGVTQSPTHLIKTRGQQVTLRCSPKSGHDTVSWYQQALGQGPQFIFQYYEEEERQRGNFPDRFSGHQFPNYSSELNVNALLLGDSALYLCASSSITSGYTDTQYFGPGTRLTVL.

The chain recombines TRBV2 with TRBJ1-1, with D hard to call. Germline CDR1 is SNHLY and CDR2 is FYNNEI. This CDR3 is 14 amino acids long. V lost 6 bases and J 4 bases, leaving 15 bases between the germline ends. The DNA for the CDR3 is TGTGCCAGCAGCGAAATACTAACGGCCACTGAAGCTTTCTTT. This translates into CASSEILTATEAFF.

The chain combines TRBV6-1 with TRBJ1-5; 10 nucleotides agree with TRBD1. Germline CDR1 MNHNS, CDR2 SASEGT. Unmatched junction bases numbered 6, after V lost 0 bases and J lost 7 bases. CDR3 length equals 16 residues. CDR3 protein: CASSEAVTGGRQPQHF. In DNA form, the CDR3 reads TGTGCCAGCAGTGAAGCGGTGACAGGGGGCCGCCAGCCCCAGCATTTT.

The rearrangement uses TRBV6-1 and TRBJ1-1; 7 bases are a match to TRBD1. The CDR3 spans 13 residues. CDR1 and CDR2 (germline): MNHNS, SASEGT. V lost 0 bases and J lost 11; bases outside the gene matches: 6. This CDR3 is CASSEARDREAFF. For the CDR3, the DNA is TGTGCCAGCAGTGAAGCGCGAGACAGGGAGGCTTTCTTT.

The rearrangement joins TRBV4-3 to TRBJ2-1; 7 bases match TRBD1. Per the germline V gene, CDR1 is LGHNA and CDR2 is YSLEER. This CDR3 region has 16 residues. V trimming: 0 bases; J trimming: 1 base; junction bases outside the gene matches: 3. Here the CDR3 reads CASSQEAGGSYNEQFF. DNA of the CDR3: TGCGCCAGCAGCCAAGAAGCAGGGGGATCCTACAATGAGCAGTTCTTC.

The chain carries TRBV6-1 and TRBJ1-1; D not resolved. Germline V CDR1 and CDR2: MNHNS, SASEGT. The CDR3 contains 14 residues. V shed 2 bases and J shed 1 base, with 8 bases lying between them. CDR3 sequence: CASSELPRNTEAFF. Written as DNA, the CDR3 is TGTGCCAGCAGTGAACTCCCGAGGAACACTGAAGCTTTCTTT.

A single count supports this clone. The chain combines TRBV5-1 with TRBJ2-2; weak D call: TRBD2 (6 bases). Germline values: CDR1 SGHRS, CDR2 YFSETQ. The CDR3 runs 15 residues. V gave up 6 bases and J gave up 4 bases, with 16 bases separating them. The CDR3 here is CASTADKGLTGELFF. The CDR3 DNA reads as TGCGCCAGCACGGCCGACAAGGGACTCACCGGGGAGCTGTTTTTT.

The genes are TRBV10-3 and TRBJ2-2, with 7 bases that match TRBD2. This CDR3 region has 13 residues. V lost 6 bases and J lost 4; bases outside the gene matches: 2. Germline V lookup: CDR1 ENHRY, CDR2 SYGVKD. The CDR3 DNA follows: TGTGCCATCAGCGGCGGGGGCACCGGGGAGCTGTTTTTT. Protein product: CAISGGGTGELFF.

The gene calls are TRBV21-1 and TRBJ1-5; the D call of TRBD1 is as the table states it, not checked on the DNA. TRBV21-1 is a pseudogene segment. This CDR3 has 15 amino acids. The CDR3 is CASLTQGASYQPQHF. The CDR3 region has the DNA TGTGCCAGCCTAACACAGGGGGCTTCTTATCAGCCCCAGCATTTT.

V usage is TRBV4-3 and J usage is TRBJ2-2; 7 bases align to TRBD2. CDR1 and CDR2 (germline): LGHNA, YSLEER. V shed 4 bases and J 4 bases; nucleotides not matched to a gene: 3. The CDR3 consists of 14 residues. The CDR3 DNA is TGCGCCAGCAGCCCCCGGGGGGTCACCGGGGAGCTGTTTTTT. Its protein is CASSPRGVTGELFF.

This rearrangement joins TRBV7-2 to TRBJ2-7; perhaps TRBD1 as D (5 bases). Per germline, CDR1 SGHTA and CDR2 FQGNSA. With 5 bases removed from V and 1 base from J, the gap between germline ends came to 12 bases. CDR3 length equals 14 residues. CDR3 amino acids: CASSTHSGSYEQYF. The DNA of the CDR3 is TGTGCCAGCAGCACCCACTCAGGGTCCTACGAGCAGTACTTC. Looking up the rest from reference TRBV7-2 and TRBJ2-7 gives the full variable domain: GAGVSQSPSNKVTEKGKDVELRCDPISGHTALYWYRQSLGQGLEFLIYFQGNSAPDKSGLPSDRFSAERTGGSVSTLTIQRTQQEDSAVYLCASSTHSGSYEQYFGPGTRLTVT.

The chain couples TRBV4-2 to TRBJ1-5; tentatively, D is TRBD1 (6 bases). This CDR3 spans 15 amino acids. Trimming took off 3 bases at V and 5 bases at J, with 14 bases between the two ends. Germline V lookup: CDR1 LGHNA, CDR2 YNFKEQ. Written as DNA, the CDR3 is TGTGCCAGCAGCCAGCCAACAGGGATTGATCAGCCCCAGCATTTT. Translating gives CASSQPTGIDQPQHF.

The chain uses TRBV7-9 and TRBJ1-1; perhaps TRBD1 as D (6 bases). The ends were cut back, 5 bases at V and 0 bases at J, with 13 bases in the middle. Germline V gene sequence: CDR1 SEHNR, CDR2 FQNEAQ (reference sequence). The CDR3 contains 15 residues. CDR3 sequence (DNA): TGTGCCAGCAGCGAAGGGGCAGGGGTGAACACTGAAGCTTTCTTT. Translation gives CASSEGAGVNTEAFF.

The chain links TRBV18 to TRBJ2-6; the match to TRBD1 covers 7 bases. The germline CDR1 and CDR2 sequences are KGHSH and LQKENI. The V gene end was trimmed by 4 bases and the J gene end by 5 bases; junction bases not matched to a gene: 14. This CDR3 has 18 amino acids. The CDR3 DNA reads TGTGCCAGCTCACAAGACAGGGACATTTACAGTCGGGCCAACGTCCTGACTTTC. Translating it yields CASSQDRDIYSRANVLTF.

The chain has TRBV18 and TRBJ2-7; a possible D gene is TRBD2 (6 bases). This CDR3 has 13 amino acids. V shed 6 bases and J shed 3 bases, with 12 bases lying between them. Germline CDR1 is KGHSH and CDR2 is LQKENI. The CDR3 sequence: CASSPGLIYEQYF. DNA of the CDR3: TGTGCCAGCTCCCCGGGACTTATCTACGAGCAGTACTTC.

This rearrangement joins TRBV11-2 to TRBJ1-3; unclear D gene. The CDR3 extends over 15 amino acids. Germline CDR1 reads SGHAT; CDR2 reads FQNNGV. V lost 2 bases and J 0 bases, leaving 8 bases between the germline ends. CDR3 in amino acids: CASSLRGGSGNTIYF. CDR3 DNA: TGTGCCAGCAGCTTAAGAGGCGGCTCTGGAAACACCATATATTTT.